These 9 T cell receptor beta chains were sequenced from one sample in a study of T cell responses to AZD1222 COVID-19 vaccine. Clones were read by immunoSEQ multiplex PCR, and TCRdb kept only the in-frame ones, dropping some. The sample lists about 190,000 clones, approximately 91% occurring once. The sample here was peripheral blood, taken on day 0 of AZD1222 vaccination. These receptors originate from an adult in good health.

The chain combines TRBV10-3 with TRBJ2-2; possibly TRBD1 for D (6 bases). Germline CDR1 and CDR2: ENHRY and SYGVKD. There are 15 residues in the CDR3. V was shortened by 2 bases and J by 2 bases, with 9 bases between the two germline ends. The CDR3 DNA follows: TGTGCCATCAGTGAGCCGGGACAAAACACCGGGGAGCTGTTTTTT. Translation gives CAISEPGQNTGELFF.

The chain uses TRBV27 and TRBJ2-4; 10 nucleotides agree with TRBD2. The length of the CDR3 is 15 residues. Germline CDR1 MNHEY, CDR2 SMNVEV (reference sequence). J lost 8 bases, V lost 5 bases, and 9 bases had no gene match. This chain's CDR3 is CASSPQREGRDIQYF. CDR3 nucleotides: TGTGCCAGCAGTCCTCAGCGGGAGGGCCGGGACATTCAGTACTTC.

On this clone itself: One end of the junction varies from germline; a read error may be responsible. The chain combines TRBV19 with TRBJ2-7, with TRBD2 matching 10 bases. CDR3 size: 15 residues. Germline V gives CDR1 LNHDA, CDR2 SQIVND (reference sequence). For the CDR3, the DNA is TGTGCCGGAGAGGGACTAGCGCCTACGTACTACGAGCTGTACTTC. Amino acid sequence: CAGEGLAPTYYELYF. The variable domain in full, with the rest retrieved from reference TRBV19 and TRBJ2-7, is DGGITQSPKYLFRKEGQNVTLSCEQNLNHDAMYWYRQDPGQGLRLIYYSQIVNDFQKGDIAEGYSVSREKKESFPLTVTSAQKNPTAFYLCAGEGLAPTYYELYFGPGTRLTVT.

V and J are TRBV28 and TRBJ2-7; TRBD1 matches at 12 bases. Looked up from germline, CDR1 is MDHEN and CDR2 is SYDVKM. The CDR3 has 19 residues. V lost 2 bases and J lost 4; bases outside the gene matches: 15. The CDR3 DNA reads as TGTGCCAGCAGTTTAGGTTTCGGGACAGGGGGCCGTTTGGGTTACGAGCAGTACTTC. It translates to CASSLGFGTGGRLGYEQYF.

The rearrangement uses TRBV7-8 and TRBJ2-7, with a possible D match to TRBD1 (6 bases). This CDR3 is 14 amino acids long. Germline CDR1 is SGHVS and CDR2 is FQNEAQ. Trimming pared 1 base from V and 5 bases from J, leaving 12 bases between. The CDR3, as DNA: TGTGCCAGCAGCTTAGACCCAGGGGTCCACGAGCAGTACTTC. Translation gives CASSLDPGVHEQYF.

The CDR3 coding sequence is TGTGCCAGCAGTTTTCGCCCCTTTGGCACTGAAGCTTTCTTT. This gives the protein CASSFRPFGTEAFF. The genes are TRBV27 and TRBJ1-1; D gene uncertain. The V gene lost 3 bases and the J gene lost 4 bases, with 12 bases spanning the gap. Germline CDR1 and CDR2: MNHEY and SMNVEV (reference sequence). The CDR3 is made up of 14 amino acids.

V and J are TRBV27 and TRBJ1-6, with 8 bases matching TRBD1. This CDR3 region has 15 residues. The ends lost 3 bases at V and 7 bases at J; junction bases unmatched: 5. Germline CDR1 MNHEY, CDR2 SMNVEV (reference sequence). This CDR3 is CASSFSDRENSPLHF. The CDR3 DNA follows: TGTGCCAGCAGTTTCTCGGACAGGGAAAATTCACCCCTCCACTTT.

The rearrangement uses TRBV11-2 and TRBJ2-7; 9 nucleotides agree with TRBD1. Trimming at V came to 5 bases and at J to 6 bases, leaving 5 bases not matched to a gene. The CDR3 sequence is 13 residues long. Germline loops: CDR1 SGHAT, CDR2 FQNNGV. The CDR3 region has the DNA TGTGCCAGCAGCCTGACAGGGGGAGTCGAGCAGTACTTC. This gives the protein CASSLTGGVEQYF.

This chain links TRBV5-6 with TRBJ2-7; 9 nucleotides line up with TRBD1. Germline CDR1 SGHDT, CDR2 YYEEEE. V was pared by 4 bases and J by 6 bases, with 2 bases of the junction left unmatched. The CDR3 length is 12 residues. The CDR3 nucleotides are TGTGCCAGCAGCCCGACAGGGGGCGAGCAGTACTTC. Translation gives CASSPTGGEQYF.